This TCR beta chain was identified in a study of post-analysis software for immune sequencing data. Study outcomes and limitations: TRBV5-6, TRBV5-1 and TRBV20-1 were among four to six TRBV segments more frequent in patients than controls. Multiple sclerosis was associated with a significant reduction in normalized Chao1 diversity relative to controls.

This clonotype was seen at least ten times. As yet, its antigen is unknown. Germline V gives CDR1 MNHEY, CDR2 SVGAGI. Trimming cost V 6 bases and J 4 bases; bases outside gene matches: 6. The CDR3 covers 14 residues. Unique molecular identifiers tagged the TCR beta cDNA libraries. TCRdb independently ran MiXCR on the PCR reads; one entry per CDR3 protein. The sample holds about 430,000 distinct CDR3 sequences, roughly 38% seen once. The rearrangement joins TRBV6-5 to TRBJ1-2, with TRBD1 matching over 9 bases. Sequencing input: blood. This receptor was obtained from a girl aged 2-10 years with multiple sclerosis. CDR3 coding DNA: TGTGCCAGCAGCTCCCGACAGGGGGGCTATGGCTACACCTTC. Amino acids: CASSSRQGGYGYTF.